The rows below give T cell receptor beta chains drawn from one sample of a study of neurological immune-mediated disorders. TCRdb re-called the 5' RACE reads with MiXCR, one entry per CDR3 protein. The table shows some 120,000 distinct CDR3 sequences, with roughly 3.4% occurring only once. The source material was PBMCs. These receptors all come from a woman younger than 45 with multiple sclerosis. Each CDR3 is given with its conserved first and last residue. D genes are given only for firm matches. Where a row states a size, it is once, few, many or the class of an expanded clone; other rows omit it.

J,size,length,V,D,DNA,CDR3
TRBJ2-4,many,14,TRBV5-1,.,TGCGCCAGCAGTTGGTTGGGGGAGATGAACATTCAGTACTTC,CASSWLGEMNIQYF
TRBJ2-7,many,15,TRBV15,TRBD2,TGTGCCACCAGCAGAGAACTAGCGGGGGGTGGAGAGCAGTACTTC,CATSRELAGGGEQYF
TRBJ2-2,many,14,TRBV5-1,.,TGCGCCAGCAGCTCGCCCCCGAACACCGGGGAGCTGTTTTTT,CASSSPPNTGELFF
TRBJ2-7,many,11,TRBV12-3/TRBV12-4,.,TGTGCCAGCAGCCACGAGTCCGAGCAGTACTTC,CASSHESEQYF
TRBJ2-7,many,15,TRBV5-1,.,TGCGCCAGCAGCTTGGAATGGGGCAGAACCTACGAGCAGTACTTC,CASSLEWGRTYEQYF
TRBJ1-4,many,14,TRBV20-1,TRBD1,TGCAGTGCTAGAAAGCGACAGGGTAGTGAAAAACTGTTTTTT,CSARKRQGSEKLFF
TRBJ1-1,many,19,TRBV7-2,TRBD1,TGTGCCAGCAGCTCATTACCGCCACAACAGGGGGCTAAGTTCACTGAAGCTTTCTTT,CASSSLPPQQGAKFTEAFF
TRBJ2-1,many,16,TRBV20-1,TRBD2,TGCAGTGCCCCACCGACTAGCGGGGGGTCGAACAATGAGCAGTTCTTC,CSAPPTSGGSNNEQFF
TRBJ1-4,many,13,TRBV20-1,.,TGCAGTGCTAGACTCCGGGGCGGAGGAGAACTGTTTTTT,CSARLRGGGELFF
TRBJ1-4,many,13,TRBV12-3/TRBV12-4,.,TGTGCCAGCAGTTCCAGGGGATATGAAAAACTGTTTTTT,CASSSRGYEKLFF
TRBJ2-1,few,14,TRBV15,TRBD1,TGTGCCACCAGCAGAGGACAGGGGGGGAATGAGCAGTTCTTC,CATSRGQGGNEQFF
TRBJ2-4,many,11,TRBV30,.,TGTGCCTGGAGTGTGGAGGACATTCAGTACTTC,CAWSVEDIQYF
TRBJ2-5,few,12,TRBV6-6,.,TGTGCCAGCAGCCGTAAAGCAGAGACCCAGTACTTC,CASSRKAETQYF
TRBJ2-1,many,14,TRBV20-1,.,TGCAGTGCTAGAGATTTGTTGCGGGACAGTCTTCCGTTCTTC,CSARDLLRDSLPFF
TRBJ1-2,many,15,TRBV28,TRBD1,TGTGCCAGCAGCCCGCAACAGGGGTCTCCCTATGGCTACACCTTC,CASSPQQGSPYGYTF
TRBJ1-1,many,13,TRBV19,.,TGTGCCAGTACCTTCTTAGGCCGTACTGAAGCTTTCTTT,CASTFLGRTEAFF
TRBJ2-7,.,13,TRBV10-3,TRBD1,TGTGCCATCAGCCTGGACAGGGACGACGAGCAGTACTTC,CAISLDRDDEQYF
TRBJ1-1,many,20,TRBV5-4,TRBD1,TGTGCCAGCAGCTTGGCGGGATCAGGGACAGGGGTCTCCCGAGGCACTGAAGCTTTCTTT,CASSLAGSGTGVSRGTEAFF
TRBJ1-2,.,13,TRBV19,.,TGTGCCAGTAGGGAAGGTCCGGGCTATGGCTACACCTTC,CASREGPGYGYTF
TRBJ2-1,few,15,TRBV6-5,.,TGTGCCAGCCGCCCCCTAGCGATCTCCTACAATGAGCAGTTCTTC,CASRPLAISYNEQFF
TRBJ2-7,many,16,TRBV5-1,TRBD1,TGCGCCAGCAGCTTGGGTCGGACAGGGGGCAGTGACGAGCAGTACTTC,CASSLGRTGGSDEQYF
TRBJ1-1,many,16,TRBV5-5,.,TGTGCCAGCAGCTTTGCGGGACACCTCATGAACACTGAAGCTTTCTTT,CASSFAGHLMNTEAFF
TRBJ2-1,many,14,TRBV20-1,.,TGCAGTGCTCCCGACAGGTCCACCTACAATGAGCAGTTCTTC,CSAPDRSTYNEQFF
TRBJ1-5,many,14,TRBV12-3/TRBV12-4,.,TGTGCCAGCAGAAAACAGGGCAGGAATCAGCCCCAGCATTTT,CASRKQGRNQPQHF
TRBJ1-1,many,19,TRBV12-3/TRBV12-4,.,TGTGCCAGCAGTTTCATCTCCTGGGGGGGGTCGGGCCTGGAGGGTGAAGCTTTCTTT,CASSFISWGGSGLEGEAFF
TRBJ1-4,many,16,TRBV7-8,TRBD1,TGTGCCAGCAGCTCTCTCCAGACAGGGGGTAATGAAAAACTGTTTTTT,CASSSLQTGGNEKLFF
TRBJ1-3,many,15,TRBV5-1,.,TGCGCCAGCAGCTTGGGAGCGTCCGCTGGAAACACCATATATTTT,CASSLGASAGNTIYF
TRBJ2-1,many,15,TRBV20-1,.,TGCAGTGCTAGCGTGATGGACCTCTCGTACAATGAGCAGTTCTTC,CSASVMDLSYNEQFF
TRBJ2-1,many,14,TRBV10-3,.,TGTGCCATCAGGCGACTAGACAGCTACAATGAGCAGTTCTTC,CAIRRLDSYNEQFF
TRBJ2-7,many,13,TRBV20-1,TRBD2,TGCAGTGCTAGAGATGGTAGCGGGGACAAGCAGTACTTC,CSARDGSGDKQYF
TRBJ2-7,many,12,TRBV20-1,.,TGCAGTGCTAGGGGGAGGAACTACGAGCAGTACTTC,CSARGRNYEQYF
TRBJ2-5,many,16,TRBV5-1,TRBD2,TGCGCCAGCAGCCCGGGACTAGCCAACCCGCAAGAGACCCAGTACTTC,CASSPGLANPQETQYF
TRBJ1-6,.,13,TRBV10-3,TRBD1,TGTGCCATCACGGACAGGGGTAATTCAACCCTCAACTTT,CAITDRGNSTLNF
TRBJ1-1,many,16,TRBV20-1,TRBD1,TGCAGTGCTCCTTGGACAGGGGGCGGGATGAACACTGAAGCTTTCTTT,CSAPWTGGGMNTEAFF
TRBJ2-4,many,12,TRBV7-9,.,TGTGCCAGCAGCGTGGACTCTCACATTCAGTACTTC,CASSVDSHIQYF
TRBJ2-2,many,14,TRBV7-9,.,TGTGCCAGCAGCTCAACACAGGGAACCGGGGAGCTGTTTTTT,CASSSTQGTGELFF
TRBJ1-2,many,15,TRBV29-1,.,TGCAGCGTTGGGTGGGCGGCAGGTGTTAACTATGGCTACACCTTC,CSVGWAAGVNYGYTF
TRBJ2-1,many,13,TRBV5-1,.,TGCGCCAGCTCTTACACCCCAGAGGGTGAGCAGTTCTTC,CASSYTPEGEQFF
TRBJ2-7,many,15,TRBV5-6,.,TGTGCCAGCAGCTGGGCCGGGACTTCCTCCTACGAGCAGTACTTC,CASSWAGTSSYEQYF
TRBJ2-7,.,14,TRBV20-1,.,TGCAGTGCTAGAACGGTCGCCACCGGGTACGAGCAGTACTTC,CSARTVATGYEQYF
TRBJ2-3,many,14,TRBV20-1,TRBD2,TGCAGTGCGGATGGGGAAGCGGGGACAGATACGCAGTATTTT,CSADGEAGTDTQYF
TRBJ2-3,many,18,TRBV15,TRBD2,TGTGCCACCAGCAGGGCCGTGGGGGCGGGAGGGCCTATAGATACGCAGTATTTT,CATSRAVGAGGPIDTQYF
TRBJ2-1,many,17,TRBV5-1,TRBD2,TGCGCCAGCAGCTTGGCCCCTTCACTAGCGGTAAACAATGAGCAGTTCTTC,CASSLAPSLAVNNEQFF
TRBJ2-2,many,15,TRBV9,TRBD1,TGTGCCAGCAGCGCCCGGGACAGGGGGACGGGGGAGCTGTTTTTT,CASSARDRGTGELFF
TRBJ2-5,few,14,TRBV5-1,.,TGCGCCAGCAGCTCCGGGGCCGCCCAAGAGACCCAGTACTTC,CASSSGAAQETQYF
TRBJ1-1,many,12,TRBV29-1,.,TGCAGCGTAGACAGGTCGGGAACTGAAGCTTTCTTT,CSVDRSGTEAFF
TRBJ1-2,many,12,TRBV5-1,.,TGCGCCAGCAGCTTGGCCTCGAATGGCTACACCTTC,CASSLASNGYTF
TRBJ1-4,many,14,TRBV9,.,TGTGCCAGCACCCGAGGGGCGACTAATGAAAAACTGTTTTTT,CASTRGATNEKLFF